This T cell receptor (beta chain) comes out of a study of T cell responses to AZD1222 COVID-19 vaccine. Only in-frame clones appear in the TCRdb table, and some are missing; sequencing was by immunoSEQ multiplex PCR. This table has around 170,000 clones, roughly 93% appearing once. The CDR3 sequence is 15 residues long. V lost 4 bases and J lost 7; bases outside the gene matches: 13. Germline-derived CDR1 and CDR2 are MDHEN and SYDVKM. Specimen: peripheral blood, collected on day 0 of AZD1222 vaccination. The V gene is TRBV28, the J gene TRBJ2-7; 7 nucleotides match TRBD2. This TCR came from an adult in good health. CDR3 sequence: CASSSIGGDPREQYF. The CDR3 DNA reads TGTGCCAGCAGTTCTATTGGGGGGGATCCTAGGGAGCAGTACTTC. The full variable domain, rest sourced from reference TRBV28 and TRBJ2-7, is DVKVTQSSRYLVKRTGEKVFLECVQDMDHENMFWYRQDPGLGLRLIYFSYDVKMKEKGDIPEGYSVSREKKERFSLILESASTNQTSMYLCASSSIGGDPREQYFGPGTRLTVT.